What follows are 31 T cell receptor beta chains derived from one specimen sequenced in a study of T-cell reconstitution after alpha-beta-depleted transplantation in children. Unique molecular identifiers were incorporated when the TCRbeta library was constructed. From the PCR reads, TCRdb called clonotypes with MiXCR, one entry per CDR3 protein. The table lists 250,000 or so distinct CDR3 sequences, roughly 8.2% of them singletons, with 6.3% in the top ten. The sample here was PBMCs, mostly from graft donor cells, taken 180 days after TCRalphabeta/CD19-depleted stem cell transplant. These receptor sequences come from a male patient between 10 and 17 years old who had a stem cell transplant for acute lymphoblastic leukemia, so the T cells may come from the graft donor.

This clonotype was observed many times. The chain has TRBV5-6 and TRBJ1-1; D is undetermined. V lost 0 bases, J lost 1 base, and 7 bases lay in between. The CDR3 extends over 14 amino acids. CDR1 SGHDT and CDR2 YYEEEE come from the germline V gene. CDR3 sequence (DNA): TGTGCCAGCAGCTTGGAGGGATGGAACACTGAAGCTTTCTTT. Its protein product is CASSLEGWNTEAFF.

This clonotype was seen repeatedly, ten times or more. The V and J genes are TRBV5-1 and TRBJ2-5; D may be TRBD1 (6 bases). Germline loops: CDR1 SGHRS, CDR2 YFSETQ. V was pared by 0 bases and J by 5 bases, with 8 bases between. The CDR3 is 13 residues long. As DNA, the CDR3 is TGCGCCAGCAGCTTGGAGGGGGTCGAGACCCAGTACTTC. Its protein product is CASSLEGVETQYF.

This clonotype has a count of ten or more. The V and J genes are TRBV6-6 and TRBJ1-1, with D perhaps matching TRBD1 (5 bases). The germline V gene encodes CDR1 MNHNY and CDR2 SVGAGI (reference sequence). V lost 5 bases and J lost 7, with 14 bases in between. The CDR3 totals 13 residues. The CDR3: CASSTPGRVEAFF. The CDR3 DNA sequence: TGTGCCAGCAGTACCCCGGGGCGGGTTGAAGCTTTCTTT.

V usage is TRBV4-1 and J usage is TRBJ2-4; D unresolved. The CDR3 contains 14 residues. V was cut by 5 bases and J by 8 bases, with 16 bases left in between. CDR1 and CDR2 from the germline V gene are MGHRA and YSYEKL. The CDR3 DNA follows: TGCGCCAGCAGCTATTTGGATAAAGGGTACATTCAGTACTTC. Its protein is CASSYLDKGYIQYF.

This clonotype occurred many times. The chain joins TRBV9 to TRBJ2-7; D may be TRBD2 (6 bases). The CDR3 length is 15 residues. V was clipped by 3 bases and J by 0 bases, with 13 bases between them. The germline CDR1 and CDR2 sequences are SGDLS and YYNGEE. The CDR3 here is CASSEGLAGSYEQYF. The CDR3, as DNA: TGTGCCAGCAGCGAGGGACTGGCGGGCTCCTACGAGCAGTACTTC.

This clonotype was seen many times. This rearrangement joins TRBV10-3 to TRBJ2-7, with a weak D call TRBD1 (6 bases). Trimming pared 2 bases from V and 3 bases from J, leaving 14 bases between. The CDR3 has 15 amino acids. Germline CDR1 and CDR2: ENHRY and SYGVKD. CDR3 loop: CAISELQGIFYEQYF. The CDR3 DNA follows: TGTGCCATCAGTGAGCTTCAGGGGATTTTCTACGAGCAGTACTTC.

This clonotype was counted ten times or more. The chain carries TRBV7-9 and TRBJ2-1; 9 positions match TRBD1. This CDR3 comprises 15 residues. J gave up 5 bases and V 4 bases, and 6 bases lay outside the gene matches. CDR1 SEHNR and CDR2 FQNEAQ come from the germline V gene (reference sequence). This CDR3 reads CASSYRGRGDNEQFF. The DNA of the CDR3 is TGTGCCAGCAGCTACAGGGGGCGCGGCGACAATGAGCAGTTCTTC. The full variable domain, rest sourced from reference TRBV7-9 and TRBJ2-1, is DTGVSQNPRHKITKRGQNVTFRCDPISEHNRLYWYRQTLGQGPEFLTYFQNEAQLEKSRLLSDRFSAERPKGSFSTLEIQRTEQGDSAMYLCASSYRGRGDNEQFFGPGTRLTVL.

With respect to this clonotype: A much larger clonotype is one base distant, so this may be a read error. The rearrangement links TRBV15 to TRBJ1-4, with D unresolved. CDR1 and CDR2 from the germline V gene are LNHNV and YYDKDF (reference sequence). Trimming took off 2 bases at V and 7 bases at J, with 14 bases between the two ends. The CDR3 runs to 15 residues. The CDR3 spells CATSRSYGNSEKLFF. CDR3 in DNA: TGTGCCACCAGCAGAAGTTATGGGAACAGTGAAAAACTGTTTTTT.

A remark on this clonotype: A much larger clone differs by one base, so this may be a read error. The CDR3 DNA reads TGTGCCAGCAGTAGTCGGCGTGGCCGAGCGAACACTGAAGCTTTCTTT. It encodes CASSSRRGRANTEAFF. The V and J genes are TRBV28 and TRBJ1-1; D is undetermined. Per germline, CDR1 MDHEN and CDR2 SYDVKM. The CDR3 spans 16 residues. Trimming stripped 5 bases from V and 1 base from J, with 17 bases between.

The table lists this clonotype with many counts. The CDR3 protein is CASSKDRGTPLGREQYF. The CDR3 DNA follows: TGTGCCAGCAGCAAGGACAGGGGGACACCCCTAGGAAGAGAGCAGTACTTC. This chain joins TRBV5-5 and TRBJ2-7; TRBD1 agrees at 10 bases. This CDR3 contains 17 residues. Germline V gene sequence: CDR1 SGHKS, CDR2 YYEKEE (reference sequence). V was clipped by 4 bases and J by 7 bases; unmatched bases: 17. The full variable domain, in which reference TRBV5-5 and TRBJ2-7 provide the parts outside the CDR3, is DAGVTQSPTHLIKTRGQQVTLRCSPISGHKSVSWYQQVLGQGPQFIFQYYEKEERGRGNFPDRFSARQFPNYSSELNVNALLLGDSALYLCASSKDRGTPLGREQYFGPGTRLTVT.

This clonotype was seen many times. This chain connects TRBV14 to TRBJ2-1, with TRBD1 matching over 9 bases. Germline-derived CDR1 and CDR2 are SGHDN and FVKESK. This CDR3 spans 17 amino acids. V lost 1 base and J lost 10; bases outside the gene matches: 14. The CDR3 here is CASSQAQPPGQGYEQFF. The CDR3 region has the DNA TGTGCCAGCAGCCAAGCCCAACCCCCGGGACAGGGATACGAGCAGTTCTTC.

This clonotype appeared many times. The CDR3 sequence: CSVDDRGVSGANVLTF. The DNA of the CDR3 is TGCAGCGTTGATGACAGGGGAGTCTCTGGGGCCAACGTCCTGACTTTC. The chain joins TRBV29-1 to TRBJ2-6; 8 bases are shared with TRBD1. The CDR3 covers 16 residues. V lost 3 bases and J lost 0; bases outside the gene matches: 4. Germline V CDR1 and CDR2: SQVTM, ANQGSEA.

This clonotype was recorded at least ten times. V is TRBV29-1 and J is TRBJ1-1; a possible D gene is TRBD1 (6 bases). The CDR3 runs to 13 residues. V was cut by 5 bases and J by 4 bases, with 14 bases left in between. Germline assignment: CDR1 SQVTM and CDR2 ANQGSEA. Here the CDR3 reads CSVLQGLLTEAFF. The CDR3 nucleotides read TGCAGCGTTCTACAGGGACTTCTCACTGAAGCTTTCTTT.

This clonotype showed up many times. The CDR3 DNA sequence: TGCGCCAGCAGCCTCGGACTAGCGGGTGAGCAGTTCTTC. Its translation: CASSLGLAGEQFF. V usage is TRBV5-1 and J usage is TRBJ2-1; TRBD2 agrees at 11 bases. V was pared by 4 bases and J by 9 bases, with 3 bases of the junction left unmatched. The CDR3 totals 13 residues. Germline values: CDR1 SGHRS, CDR2 YFSETQ.

This clonotype showed up many times. The J gene is TRBJ2-7, the V gene TRBV20-1, with D perhaps matching TRBD2 (6 bases). Germline V gene data show CDR1 as DFQATT and CDR2 as SNEGSKA (reference sequence). V lost 2 bases, J lost 3 bases, and 17 bases lay in between. The CDR3 totals 15 residues. Written as DNA, the CDR3 is TGCAGTGCTAGACCCCGCGGGATGGTTGTCTACGAGCAGTACTTC. It codes for CSARPRGMVVYEQYF.

This clonotype was counted at least ten times. The rearrangement uses TRBV10-3 and TRBJ1-5; TRBD1 matches at 9 bases. CDR1 ENHRY and CDR2 SYGVKD come from the germline V gene. The CDR3 has 16 amino acids. V was clipped by 3 bases and J by 2 bases; unmatched bases: 5. CDR3 residues: CAISDRTGVGNQPQHF. Written as DNA, the CDR3 is TGTGCCATCAGTGACCGGACAGGGGTGGGCAATCAGCCCCAGCATTTT.

With respect to this clonotype: One end of the junction varies from germline; a read error may be responsible. The V call is TRBV11-1, the J call TRBJ1-1; D gene unclear. CDR1 is SGHAT, CDR2 FQDESV, per germline (reference sequence). This CDR3 contains 14 residues. The CDR3 is CASNQEVYNTEDFF. The CDR3 coding sequence is TGTGCCAGCAACCAGGAGGTCTATAACACTGAAGATTTCTTT.

The V call is TRBV18, the J call TRBJ1-3; D is uncertain. Germline V gene data show CDR1 as KGHSH and CDR2 as LQKENI. The V and J ends lost 2 bases and 5 bases respectively, with 10 bases between them. The CDR3 consists of 14 residues. The CDR3 here is CASSPDEFRNTIYF. In nucleotides, the CDR3 is TGTGCCAGCTCACCAGACGAGTTCAGAAACACCATATATTTT.

The table lists this clonotype with many counts. The J gene is TRBJ2-2, the V gene TRBV3-1, with no clear D. The V gene's germline CDR1 is LGHDT and CDR2 YNNKEL (reference sequence). The V gene lost 1 base and the J gene lost 4 bases, with 10 bases spanning the gap. The CDR3 runs 15 residues. The CDR3 sequence is CASSQGSLLTGELFF. The CDR3 DNA sequence: TGTGCCAGCAGCCAAGGATCCCTACTCACCGGGGAGCTGTTTTTT.

The chain uses TRBV7-6 and TRBJ2-7; TRBD1 aligns across 9 bases. Trimming at V came to 7 bases and at J to 3 bases, leaving 10 bases not matched to a gene. Germline-derived CDR1 and CDR2 are SGHVS and FNYEAQ. CDR3 length: 15 amino acids. CDR3 nucleotides: TGTGCCAGCACCCCCCATGGGACAGGGAACTACGAGCAGTACTTC. It specifies CASTPHGTGNYEQYF.

This clonotype occurred many times. The J gene is TRBJ1-1, the V gene TRBV15; 8 bases are shared with TRBD1. Trimming at V came to 4 bases and at J to 4 bases, leaving 5 bases not matched to a gene. The CDR3 consists of 14 residues. Germline loops: CDR1 LNHNV, CDR2 YYDKDF (reference sequence). In DNA, the CDR3 is TGTGCCACCAGCATCCTCCAGGGGGCCACTGAAGCTTTCTTT. This sequence encodes CATSILQGATEAFF.

This clonotype occurred many times. The CDR3 protein is CSVGGGSGRRNTGELFF. CDR3 DNA: TGCAGCGTTGGAGGCGGTAGCGGGAGGAGGAACACCGGGGAGCTGTTTTTT. This chain links TRBV29-1 with TRBJ2-2, with 10 bases lining up with TRBD2. The CDR3 has 17 amino acids. V shed 4 bases and J 1 base; nucleotides not matched to a gene: 9. Germline V gene data show CDR1 as SQVTM and CDR2 as ANQGSEA.

This clonotype was recorded at least ten times. Here the CDR3 reads CASSLEALNTEAFF. CDR3 DNA sequence: TGTGCCAGCAGCTTGGAGGCCCTGAACACTGAAGCTTTCTTT. J is TRBJ1-1 and V is TRBV5-5; D remains unclear. This CDR3 region has 14 residues. Germline V lookup: CDR1 SGHKS, CDR2 YYEKEE (reference sequence). Deletions cut 0 bases from V and 0 bases from J, with 6 bases between.

This clonotype was recorded at least ten times. The chain combines TRBV12-3 or TRBV12-4 with TRBJ2-7; D remains ambiguous. The CDR3 is made up of 15 amino acids. V lost 5 bases to trimming and J lost 6 bases, with 20 bases between them. CDR3 in amino acids: CASSPSGPLNGEQYF. CDR3 bases: TGTGCCAGCAGTCCCTCCGGGCCGTTAAACGGCGAGCAGTACTTC.

Many counts were recorded for this clonotype. The chain links TRBV2 to TRBJ2-2; 10 bases agree with TRBD1. CDR1 is SNHLY, CDR2 FYNNEI, per germline. The CDR3 totals 17 residues. V gave up 6 bases and J gave up 4 bases; unmatched junction bases: 11. The CDR3 region has the DNA TGTGCCAGCAGCTACCCCGGGACAGGGGCCCCCACCGGGGAGCTGTTTTTT. Protein sequence: CASSYPGTGAPTGELFF.

The table lists this clonotype with many counts. The chain employs TRBV5-1 and TRBJ2-2; D tentatively fits TRBD1 or TRBD2 (6 bases each). The CDR3 extends over 16 amino acids. Trimming shortened V by 6 bases and J by 5 bases, and 20 bases separated the two germline ends. CDR1 and CDR2 (germline): SGHRS, YFSETQ. In DNA, the CDR3 is TGCGCCAGCACCCCCGGGGGACGAAGGGGGACCGGGGAGCTGTTTTTT. Encoded protein: CASTPGGRRGTGELFF.

In its sample, this clonotype was seen many times. The gene calls are TRBV15 and TRBJ1-5; no firm D call. Per germline, CDR1 LNHNV and CDR2 YYDKDF (reference sequence). The CDR3 has 14 amino acids. The V end was cut by 0 bases, the J end by 4 bases, with 7 bases between. This chain's CDR3 is CATSRDAANQPQHF. CDR3 in DNA: TGTGCCACCAGCAGAGATGCAGCTAATCAGCCCCAGCATTTT.

A single count supports this clonotype. This may arise from a read error, as a much more abundant clone is one base away. The chain carries TRBV12-3 or TRBV12-4 and TRBJ2-7; 7 bases line up with TRBD1. Trimming at V came to 5 bases and at J to 5 bases, leaving 12 bases not matched to a gene. The CDR3 runs to 15 residues. The DNA of the CDR3 is TGTGCCAGCAGTCTACCGACAGGGACGAGGGACGAGCAGTACTTC. It specifies CASSLPTGTRDEQYF.

This clonotype was observed many times. J is TRBJ1-4 and V is TRBV6-6; D gene unclear. The CDR3 is made up of 12 amino acids. CDR1 and CDR2 from the germline V gene are MNHNY and SVGAGI (reference sequence). V shed 6 bases and J shed 8 bases, with 10 bases lying between them. Here the CDR3 DNA reads TGTGCCAGCAGCTATCGAAGCGAAAAACTGTTTTTT. Translating it yields CASSYRSEKLFF.

For this clonotype: Possible read error: a much larger clone is one base away. The V call is TRBV6-4, the J call TRBJ2-2, with a weak D call TRBD2 (5 bases). Germline V lookup: CDR1 MRHNA, CDR2 SNTAGT. CDR3 length: 14 residues. For the CDR3, the DNA is TGTGCCAGCAGTGTCGAAATGAACACCGGGGAGCTGATTTTT. Translated, it gives CASSVEMNTGELIF.

At least ten counts were recorded for this clonotype. The chain has TRBV5-1 and TRBJ2-1; D not resolved. Germline CDR1 SGHRS, CDR2 YFSETQ. The length of the CDR3 is 16 residues. Trimming pared 2 bases from V and 2 bases from J, leaving 14 bases between. The CDR3 DNA is TGCGCCAGCAGCTTACAGCCAGCCTCAACCTACAATGAGCAGTTCTTC. Its translation: CASSLQPASTYNEQFF.